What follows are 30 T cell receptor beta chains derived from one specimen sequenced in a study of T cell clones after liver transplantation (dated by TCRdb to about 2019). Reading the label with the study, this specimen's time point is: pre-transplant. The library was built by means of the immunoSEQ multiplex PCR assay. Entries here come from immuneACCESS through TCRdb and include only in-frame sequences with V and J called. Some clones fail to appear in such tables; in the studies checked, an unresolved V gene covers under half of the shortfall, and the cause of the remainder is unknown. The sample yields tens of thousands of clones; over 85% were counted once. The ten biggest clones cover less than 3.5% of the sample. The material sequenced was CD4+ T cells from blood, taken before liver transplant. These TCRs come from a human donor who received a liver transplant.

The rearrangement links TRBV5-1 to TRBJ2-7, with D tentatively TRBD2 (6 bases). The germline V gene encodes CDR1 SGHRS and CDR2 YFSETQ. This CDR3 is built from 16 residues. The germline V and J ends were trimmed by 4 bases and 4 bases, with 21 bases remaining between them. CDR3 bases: TGCGCCAGCAGCCTTGGCCCTAGCGCCGACGGGTACGAGCAGTACTTC. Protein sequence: CASSLGPSADGYEQYF. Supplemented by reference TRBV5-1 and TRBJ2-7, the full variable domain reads KAGVTQTPRYLIKTRGQQVTLSCSPISGHRSVSWYQQTPGQGLQFLFEYFSETQRNKGNFPGRFSGRQFSNSRSEMNVSTLELGDSALYLCASSLGPSADGYEQYFGPGTRLTVT.

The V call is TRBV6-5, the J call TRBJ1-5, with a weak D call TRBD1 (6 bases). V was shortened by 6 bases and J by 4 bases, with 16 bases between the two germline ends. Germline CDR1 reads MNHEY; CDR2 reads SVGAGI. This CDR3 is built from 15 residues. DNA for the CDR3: TGTGCCAGCAGATTAAGTAAGGGGGGGAATCAGCCCCAGCATTTT. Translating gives CASRLSKGGNQPQHF.

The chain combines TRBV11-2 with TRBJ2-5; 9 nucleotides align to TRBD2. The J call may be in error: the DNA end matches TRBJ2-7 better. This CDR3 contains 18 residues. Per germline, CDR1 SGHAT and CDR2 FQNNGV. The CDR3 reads CASSLAASGKGTSYEQYF. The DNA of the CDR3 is TGTGCCAGCAGCTTAGCGGCTAGCGGGAAAGGAACCTCCTACGAGCAGTACTTC.

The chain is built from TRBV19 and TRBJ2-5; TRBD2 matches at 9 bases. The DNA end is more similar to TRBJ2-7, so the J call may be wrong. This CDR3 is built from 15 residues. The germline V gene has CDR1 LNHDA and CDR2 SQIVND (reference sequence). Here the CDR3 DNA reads TGTGCCAGTAGTATAGGACTAGCGGCCCCCTACGAGCAGTACTTC. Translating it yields CASSIGLAAPYEQYF.

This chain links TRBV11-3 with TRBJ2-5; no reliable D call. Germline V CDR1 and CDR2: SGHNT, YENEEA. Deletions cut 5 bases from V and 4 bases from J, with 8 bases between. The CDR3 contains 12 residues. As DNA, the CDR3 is TGTGCCAGCAGCCGTTCGGCAGAGACCCAGTACTTC. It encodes CASSRSAETQYF. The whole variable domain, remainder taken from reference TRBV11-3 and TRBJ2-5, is EAGVVQSPRYKIIEKKQPVAFWCNPISGHNTLYWYLQNLGQGPELLIRYENEEAVDDSQLPKDRFSAERLKGVDSTLKIQPAELGDSAVYLCASSRSAETQYFGPGTRLLVL.

The CDR3 bases are TGTGCTAGTGGAGCTGTGAACACTGAAGCTTTCTTT. Protein product: CASGAVNTEAFF. The V call is TRBV12-5, the J call TRBJ1-1; D gene uncertain. This CDR3 is built from 12 residues. CDR1 and CDR2 from the germline V gene are LGHNT and FRNRAP. The V and J ends lost 6 bases and 0 bases respectively, with 5 bases between them.

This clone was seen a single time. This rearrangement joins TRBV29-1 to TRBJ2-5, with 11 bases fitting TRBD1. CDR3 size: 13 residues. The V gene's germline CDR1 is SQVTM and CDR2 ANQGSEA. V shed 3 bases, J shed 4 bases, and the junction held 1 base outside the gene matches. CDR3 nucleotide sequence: TGCAGCGTTGATGGGACAGGGGGAGAGACCCAGTACTTC. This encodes CSVDGTGGETQYF. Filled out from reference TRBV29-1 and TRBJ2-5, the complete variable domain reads SAVISQKPSRDICQRGTSLTIQCQVDSQVTMMFWYRQQPGQSLTLIATANQGSEATYESGFVIDKFPISRPNLTFSTLTVSNMSPEDSSIYLCSVDGTGGETQYFGPGTRLLVL.

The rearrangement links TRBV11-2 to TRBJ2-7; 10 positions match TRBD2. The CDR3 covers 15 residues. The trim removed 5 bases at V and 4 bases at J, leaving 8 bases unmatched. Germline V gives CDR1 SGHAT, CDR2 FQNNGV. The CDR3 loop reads CASSPRTSGTYEQYF. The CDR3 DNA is TGTGCCAGCAGCCCCAGGACTAGCGGAACTTACGAGCAGTACTTC.

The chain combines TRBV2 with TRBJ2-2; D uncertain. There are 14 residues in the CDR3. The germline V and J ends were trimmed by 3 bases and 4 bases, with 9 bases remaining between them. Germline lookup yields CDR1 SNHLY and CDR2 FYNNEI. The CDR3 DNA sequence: TGTGCCAGCAGTGATGGAGTCCCCACCGGGGAGCTGTTTTTT. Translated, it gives CASSDGVPTGELFF.

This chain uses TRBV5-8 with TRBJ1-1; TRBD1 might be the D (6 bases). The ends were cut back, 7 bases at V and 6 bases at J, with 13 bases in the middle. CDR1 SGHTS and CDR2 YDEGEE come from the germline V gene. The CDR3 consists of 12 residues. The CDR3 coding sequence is TGTGCCAGCTCCTGGGGGCTGGCTGAAGCTTTCTTT. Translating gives CASSWGLAEAFF.

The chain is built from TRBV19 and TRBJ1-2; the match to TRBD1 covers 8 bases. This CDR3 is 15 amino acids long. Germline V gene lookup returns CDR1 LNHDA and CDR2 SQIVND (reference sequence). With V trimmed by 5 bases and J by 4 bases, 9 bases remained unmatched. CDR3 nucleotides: TGTGCCAGTAGTGTCCACCGGGACAGGTCCTATGGCTACACCTTC. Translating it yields CASSVHRDRSYGYTF.

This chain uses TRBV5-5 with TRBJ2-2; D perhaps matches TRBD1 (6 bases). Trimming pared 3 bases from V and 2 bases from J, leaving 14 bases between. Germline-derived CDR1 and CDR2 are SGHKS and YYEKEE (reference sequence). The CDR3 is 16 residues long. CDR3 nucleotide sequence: TGTGCCAGCAGCTCGGAAGGGGGAATAAACACCGGGGAGCTGTTTTTT. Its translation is CASSSEGGINTGELFF.

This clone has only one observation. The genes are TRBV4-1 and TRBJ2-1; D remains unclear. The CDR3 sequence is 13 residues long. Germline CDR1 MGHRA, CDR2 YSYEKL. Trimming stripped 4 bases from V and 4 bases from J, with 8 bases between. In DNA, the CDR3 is TGCGCCAGCAGCCCTGCCTCATACAATGAGCAGTTCTTC. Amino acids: CASSPASYNEQFF.

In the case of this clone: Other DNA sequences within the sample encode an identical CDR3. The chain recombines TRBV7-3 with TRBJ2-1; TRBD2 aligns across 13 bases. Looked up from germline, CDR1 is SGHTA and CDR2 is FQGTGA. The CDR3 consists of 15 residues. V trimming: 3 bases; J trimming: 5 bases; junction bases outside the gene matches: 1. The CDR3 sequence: CASSLGLAGNNEQFF. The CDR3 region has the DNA TGTGCCAGCAGCTTGGGACTAGCGGGAAACAATGAGCAGTTCTTC.

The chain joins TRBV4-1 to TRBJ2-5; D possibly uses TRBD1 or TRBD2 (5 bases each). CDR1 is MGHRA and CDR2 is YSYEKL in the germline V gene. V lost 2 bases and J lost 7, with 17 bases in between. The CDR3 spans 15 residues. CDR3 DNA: TGCGCCAGCAGCCAAACATTATCCTCTGGGGGGACCCAGTACTTC. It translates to CASSQTLSSGGTQYF.

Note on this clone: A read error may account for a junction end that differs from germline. The chain's CDR3 is CASSLMAGAGQGF. CDR3 bases: TGTGCCAGCAGCTTAATGGCGGGAGCGGGACAGGGCTTC. The chain links TRBV11-3 to TRBJ2-7; 9 positions match TRBD1. The CDR3 is 13 amino acids. The germline V gene has CDR1 SGHNT and CDR2 YENEEA.

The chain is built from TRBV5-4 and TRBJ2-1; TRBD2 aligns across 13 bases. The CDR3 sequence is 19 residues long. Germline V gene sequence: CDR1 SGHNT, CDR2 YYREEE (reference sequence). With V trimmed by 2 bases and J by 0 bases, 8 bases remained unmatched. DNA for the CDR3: TGTGCCAGCAGCTTCCCGGGACTAGCGGGACAGTCCTCCTACAATGAGCAGTTCTTC. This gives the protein CASSFPGLAGQSSYNEQFF. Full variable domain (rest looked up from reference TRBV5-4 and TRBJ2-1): ETGVTQSPTHLIKTRGQQVTLRCSSQSGHNTVSWYQQALGQGPQFIFQYYREEENGRGNFPPRFSGLQFPNYSSELNVNALELDDSALYLCASSFPGLAGQSSYNEQFFGPGTRLTVL.

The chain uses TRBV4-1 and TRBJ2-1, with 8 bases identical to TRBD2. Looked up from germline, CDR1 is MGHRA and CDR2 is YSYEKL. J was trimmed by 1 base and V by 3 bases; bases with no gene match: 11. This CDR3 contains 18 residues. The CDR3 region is CASSQDRETSESYNEQFF. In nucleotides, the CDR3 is TGCGCCAGCAGCCAGGATAGGGAGACTAGCGAGTCCTACAATGAGCAGTTCTTC.

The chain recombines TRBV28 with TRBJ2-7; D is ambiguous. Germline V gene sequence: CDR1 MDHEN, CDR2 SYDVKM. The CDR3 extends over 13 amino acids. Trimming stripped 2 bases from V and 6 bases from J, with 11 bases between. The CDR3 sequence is CASSLEVGREQYF. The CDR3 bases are TGTGCCAGCAGTTTAGAGGTTGGGCGCGAGCAGTACTTC.

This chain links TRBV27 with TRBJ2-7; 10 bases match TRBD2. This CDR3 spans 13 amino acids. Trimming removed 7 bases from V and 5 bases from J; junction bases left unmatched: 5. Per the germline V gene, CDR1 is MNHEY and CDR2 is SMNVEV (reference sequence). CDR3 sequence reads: CASNPSGSNEQYF. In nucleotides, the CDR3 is TGTGCCAGCAACCCTAGCGGGAGCAACGAGCAGTACTTC.

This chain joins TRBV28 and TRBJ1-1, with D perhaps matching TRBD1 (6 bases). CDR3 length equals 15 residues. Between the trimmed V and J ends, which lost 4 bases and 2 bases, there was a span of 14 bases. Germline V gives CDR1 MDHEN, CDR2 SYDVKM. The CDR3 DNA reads TGTGCCAGCAGTTCGGGGGCCAGGCATAACACTGAAGCTTTCTTT. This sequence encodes CASSSGARHNTEAFF.

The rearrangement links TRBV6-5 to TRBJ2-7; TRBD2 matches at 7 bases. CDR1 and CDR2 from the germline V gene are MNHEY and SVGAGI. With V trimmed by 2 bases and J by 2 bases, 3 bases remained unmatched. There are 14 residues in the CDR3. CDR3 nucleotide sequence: TGTGCCAGCAGTTACACGGGAGGCCCCTACGAGCAGTACTTC. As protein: CASSYTGGPYEQYF.

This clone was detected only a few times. The CDR3 DNA is TGCGCCAGCAGCCAAGGATTGGTAGGGGGTTCTAACTATGGCTACACCTTC. Its protein product is CASSQGLVGGSNYGYTF. The chain couples TRBV4-3 to TRBJ1-2; TRBD1 might be the D (6 bases). The V and J ends lost 1 base and 0 bases respectively, with 15 bases between them. The CDR3 runs 17 residues. Germline V gives CDR1 LGHNA, CDR2 YSLEER.

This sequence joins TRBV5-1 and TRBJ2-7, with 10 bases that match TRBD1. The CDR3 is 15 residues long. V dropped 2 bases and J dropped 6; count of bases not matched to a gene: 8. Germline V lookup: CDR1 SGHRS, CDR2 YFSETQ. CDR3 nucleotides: TGCGCCAGCAGCTTTATGACAGGGGGCACAGGCGAGCAGTACTTC. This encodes CASSFMTGGTGEQYF.

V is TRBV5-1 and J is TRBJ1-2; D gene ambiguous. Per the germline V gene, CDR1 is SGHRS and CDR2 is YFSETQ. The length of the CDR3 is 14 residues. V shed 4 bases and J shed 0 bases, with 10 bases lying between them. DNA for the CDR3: TGCGCCAGCAGCGAGAGCGGTCCTAACTATGGCTACACCTTC. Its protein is CASSESGPNYGYTF.

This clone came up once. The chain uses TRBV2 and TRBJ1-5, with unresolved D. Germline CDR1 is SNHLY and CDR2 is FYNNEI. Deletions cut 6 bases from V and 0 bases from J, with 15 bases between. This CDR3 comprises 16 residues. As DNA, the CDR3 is TGTGCCAGCAGCGTTGAGGCCTCTTATAGCAATCAGCCCCAGCATTTT. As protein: CASSVEASYSNQPQHF. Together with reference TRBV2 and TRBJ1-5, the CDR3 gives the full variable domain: EPEVTQTPSHQVTQMGQEVILRCVPISNHLYFYWYRQILGQKVEFLVSFYNNEISEKSEIFDDQFSVERPDGSNFTLKIRSTKLEDSAMYFCASSVEASYSNQPQHFGDGTRLSIL.

The CDR3 is CASSLTGTDQETQYF. The DNA for the CDR3 is TGTGCCAGCAGCTTAACCGGGACCGACCAAGAGACCCAGTACTTC. This rearrangement joins TRBV7-3 to TRBJ2-5; D tentatively fits TRBD1 or TRBD2 (5 bases each). Germline CDR1 is SGHTA and CDR2 is FQGTGA. The length of the CDR3 is 15 residues. The V gene lost 0 bases and the J gene lost 0 bases, with 8 bases spanning the gap.

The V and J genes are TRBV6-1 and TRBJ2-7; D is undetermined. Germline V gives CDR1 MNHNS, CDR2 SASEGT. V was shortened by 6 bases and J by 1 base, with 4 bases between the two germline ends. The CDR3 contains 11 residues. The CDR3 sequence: CASSESYEQYF. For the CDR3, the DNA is TGTGCCAGCAGCGAGTCCTACGAGCAGTACTTC.

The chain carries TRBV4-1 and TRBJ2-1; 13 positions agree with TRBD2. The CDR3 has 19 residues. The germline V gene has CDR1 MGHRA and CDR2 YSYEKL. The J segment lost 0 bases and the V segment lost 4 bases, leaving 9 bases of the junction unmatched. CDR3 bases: TGCGCCAGCAGCCCCGACGGACTAGCGGGAGCCCCCTCCTACAATGAGCAGTTCTTC. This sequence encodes CASSPDGLAGAPSYNEQFF.

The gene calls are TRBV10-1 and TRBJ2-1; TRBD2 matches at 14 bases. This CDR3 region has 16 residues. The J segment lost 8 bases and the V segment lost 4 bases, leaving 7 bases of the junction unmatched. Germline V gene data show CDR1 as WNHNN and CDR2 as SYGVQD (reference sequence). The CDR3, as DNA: TGCGCCAGCAGTGTTGGGACTAGCGGGAGTCCCGATGAGCAGTTCTTC. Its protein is CASSVGTSGSPDEQFF.